These T cell receptor beta chains were read from a single sample in a study of blood T cells in healthy people across ages. TCRdb reanalysed the 5' RACE reads using MiXCR and keeps one entry per CDR3 protein. Among hundreds of thousands of distinct CDR3 sequences listed, roughly 25% were seen once. The same sample was also used in a study of T cells of mothers and their children.

The sequenced sample was blood. These receptors originate from a boy between 5 and 17 years old in good health. CDR3s include the opening cysteine and the closing phenylalanine or tryptophan. The D gene is left open where the match is weak. Expanded clones get a size class; other rows say once, few or many, or leave the size out.

d_call	j_call	clone_size	v_call	cdr3_aa	cdr3_nt
TRBD1	TRBJ2-7	few	TRBV4-1	CASSQFGTGGYEQYF	TGCGCCAGCAGCCAATTCGGGACAGGGGGTTACGAGCAGTACTTC
NA	TRBJ2-5	few	TRBV29-1	CSVAEDQETQYF	TGCAGCGTTGCAGAAGACCAAGAGACCCAGTACTTC
TRBD1	TRBJ1-5	NA	TRBV20-1	CSARDLGGGGQPQHF	TGCAGTGCTAGAGATCTGGGAGGGGGCGGACAGCCCCAGCATTTT
NA	TRBJ2-7	NA	TRBV2	CASSDRAVYEQHF	TGTGCCAGCAGTGATCGAGCGGTCTACGAGCAGCACTTC
NA	TRBJ2-7	NA	TRBV10-3	CAISETRRSSYEQYF	TGTGCCATCAGTGAAACCAGAAGGAGCTCCTACGAGCAGTACTTC
TRBD1	TRBJ1-2	few	TRBV5-1	CASSLGQGIRGYTF	TGCGCCAGCAGCTTGGGACAGGGGATACGTGGCTACACCTTC
NA	TRBJ2-5	NA	TRBV28	CASSLTGLLQETQYF	TGTGCCAGCAGTTTAACAGGACTCCTACAAGAGACCCAGTACTTC
TRBD2	TRBJ2-1	NA	TRBV27	CASRRLAGGFEQFF	TGTGCCAGCCGGCGACTAGCGGGAGGTTTCGAGCAGTTCTTC
TRBD1	TRBJ2-5	NA	TRBV5-1	CASSTRTGGVTQYF	TGCGCCAGCAGCACCAGGACAGGGGGTGTGACCCAGTACTTC
TRBD2	TRBJ2-6	few	TRBV12-3/TRBV12-4	CASSLTGGASGANVLTF	TGTGCCAGCAGTTTAACGGGAGGGGCCTCTGGGGCCAACGTCCTGACTTTC
NA	TRBJ1-2	many	TRBV11-3	CASSLEGRGANYGYTF	TGTGCCAGCAGCTTAGAGGGCAGGGGCGCGAACTATGGCTACACCTTC
NA	TRBJ2-1	NA	TRBV25-1	CASSEFGPANEQFF	TGTGCCAGCAGTGAATTCGGCCCCGCCAATGAGCAGTTCTTC
TRBD1	TRBJ1-2	NA	TRBV29-1	CSVGGTGRRGGYTF	TGCAGCGTCGGAGGGACAGGGAGGAGGGGTGGCTACACCTTC
TRBD1	TRBJ2-1	NA	TRBV20-1	CSADKFFGQGQSRGNEQFF	TGCAGTGCTGATAAGTTTTTTGGACAGGGTCAATCTCGGGGCAATGAGCAGTTCTTC
NA	TRBJ2-7	NA	TRBV20-1	CSARALAPSSYEQYF	TGCAGTGCTAGGGCCCTGGCGCCTAGCTCCTACGAGCAGTACTTC
TRBD2	TRBJ2-7	NA	TRBV3-1	CASSQVLAGANEQYF	TGTGCCAGCAGCCAAGTACTAGCGGGAGCGAACGAGCAGTACTTC
NA	TRBJ1-4	NA	TRBV27	CASSTYKTNEKLFF	TGTGCCAGCAGCACGTATAAGACTAATGAAAAACTGTTTTTT
NA	TRBJ2-2	few	TRBV5-1	CASSLAVVGELFF	TGCGCCAGCAGCCTTGCGGTCGTCGGGGAGCTGTTTTTT
TRBD2	TRBJ2-2	NA	TRBV28	CASSFGGANTGELFF	TGTGCCAGCAGTTTCGGGGGGGCGAACACCGGGGAGCTGTTTTTT
TRBD2	TRBJ2-7	few	TRBV28	CASNGLGNYEQYF	TGTGCCAGCAACGGACTAGGGAACTACGAGCAGTACTTC
NA	TRBJ1-1	few	TRBV6-6	CASSYPSGESTEAFF	TGTGCCAGCAGTTACCCGTCCGGGGAGAGCACTGAAGCTTTCTTT
NA	TRBJ1-1	NA	TRBV10-3	CAFFTEAFF	TGTGCCTTTTTCACTGAAGCTTTCTTT
TRBD2	TRBJ2-7	NA	TRBV7-9	CASSLSGLAPTRSYEQYF	TGTGCCAGCAGCTTATCAGGACTAGCACCAACCCGCTCCTACGAGCAGTACTTC
TRBD1	TRBJ1-2	NA	TRBV5-1	CASSTGEHYGYTF	TGCGCCAGCAGTACAGGGGAGCACTATGGCTACACCTTC
TRBD2	TRBJ2-5	few	TRBV4-3	CASSQELADAQETQYF	TGCGCCAGCAGCCAAGAACTAGCGGACGCTCAAGAGACCCAGTACTTC
TRBD2	TRBJ2-1	once	TRBV19	CASRLTSGGINEQFF	TGTGCCAGTAGGTTGACTAGCGGGGGGATTAATGAGCAGTTCTTC
NA	TRBJ2-1	NA	TRBV6-2/TRBV6-3	CASSYPEDSVGYEQFF	TGTGCCAGCAGTTACCCAGAGGACTCGGTAGGCTATGAGCAGTTCTTC
NA	TRBJ1-5	few	TRBV29-1	CSVGVGNSNQPQHF	TGCAGCGTGGGGGTAGGTAATAGCAATCAGCCCCAGCATTTT
NA	TRBJ2-4	NA	TRBV19	CASSMAVGGNIQYF	TGTGCCAGTTCTATGGCGGTAGGGGGAAACATTCAGTACTTC
TRBD1	TRBJ2-1	few	TRBV11-1	CASSSIGTGIIDGVTSNEQFF	TGTGCCAGCAGCTCGATTGGGACAGGTATAATAGACGGGGTTACGAGTAATGAGCAGTTCTTC
TRBD1	TRBJ2-7	NA	TRBV5-1	CASSEGTGGFDEQYF	TGCGCCAGCAGCGAGGGGACAGGGGGCTTTGACGAGCAGTACTTC
TRBD2	TRBJ2-1	few	TRBV6-5	CASSYSRASGGNNEQFF	TGTGCCAGCAGTTACTCGAGGGCTAGCGGGGGGAATAATGAGCAGTTCTTC
TRBD1	TRBJ2-5	NA	TRBV7-2	CASSSDRGRMAQYF	TGTGCCAGCAGCTCGGACAGGGGACGTATGGCCCAGTACTTC
NA	TRBJ1-1	few	TRBV7-6	CASSREGDTEAFF	TGTGCCAGCAGCCGAGAGGGGGACACTGAAGCTTTCTTT
TRBD1	TRBJ2-7	NA	TRBV13	CASSYHPGTGGLNEQYF	TGTGCCAGCAGCTACCACCCCGGGACAGGGGGCCTCAACGAGCAGTACTTC
NA	TRBJ2-1	NA	TRBV5-6	CAGSLVYNEQFF	TGTGCCGGCAGCTTAGTTTACAATGAGCAGTTCTTC
NA	TRBJ2-5	NA	TRBV29-1	CSVAVTGGETQYF	TGCAGCGTGGCTGTGACAGGAGGAGAGACCCAGTACTTC
TRBD1	TRBJ2-3	NA	TRBV11-2	CASSLVRGTGTKSHTQYF	TGTGCCAGCAGCTTAGTTCGCGGGACAGGGACGAAAAGCCATACGCAGTATTTT
NA	TRBJ2-3	few	TRBV12-3/TRBV12-4	CASSFSAVGTDTQYF	TGTGCCAGCAGTTTCTCGGCAGTGGGCACAGATACGCAGTATTTT
TRBD1	TRBJ2-7	NA	TRBV10-3	CAIRRDRTYEQYF	TGTGCCATCAGGCGGGACAGGACCTACGAGCAGTACTTC
NA	TRBJ1-4	few	TRBV10-2	CASKPGGGEKLFF	TGCGCCAGCAAACCCGGCGGGGGTGAAAAACTGTTTTTT
NA	TRBJ2-5	NA	TRBV7-3	CASSLIGGEGETQYF	TGTGCCAGCAGCTTAATCGGAGGTGAAGGAGAGACCCAGTACTTC